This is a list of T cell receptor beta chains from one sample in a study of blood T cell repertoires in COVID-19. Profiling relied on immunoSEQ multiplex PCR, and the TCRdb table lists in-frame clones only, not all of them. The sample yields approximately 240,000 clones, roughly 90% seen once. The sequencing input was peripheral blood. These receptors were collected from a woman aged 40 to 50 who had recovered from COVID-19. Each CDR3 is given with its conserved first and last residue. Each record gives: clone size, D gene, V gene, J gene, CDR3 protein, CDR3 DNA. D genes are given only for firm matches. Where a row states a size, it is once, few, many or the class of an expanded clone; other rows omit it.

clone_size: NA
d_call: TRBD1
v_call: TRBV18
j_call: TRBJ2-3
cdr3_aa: CASSRGQGRTDTQYF
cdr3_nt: TGTGCCAGCTCACGTGGACAGGGGCGAACAGATACGCAGTATTTT

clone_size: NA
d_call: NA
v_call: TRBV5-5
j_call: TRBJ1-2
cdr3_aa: CASSSRPSSGDGYTF
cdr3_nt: TGTGCCAGCAGCTCACGCCCCAGCTCAGGGGACGGCTACACCTTC

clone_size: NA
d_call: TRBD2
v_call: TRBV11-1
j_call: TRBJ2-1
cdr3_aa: CASSQVGREGHSEQFF
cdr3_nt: TGTGCCAGCAGCCAGGTGGGGCGGGAGGGCCATTCTGAGCAGTTCTTC

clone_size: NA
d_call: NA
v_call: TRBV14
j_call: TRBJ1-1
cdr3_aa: CASSQERRVGGTEAFF
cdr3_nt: TGTGCCAGCAGCCAAGAGCGCAGGGTGGGAGGCACTGAAGCTTTCTTT

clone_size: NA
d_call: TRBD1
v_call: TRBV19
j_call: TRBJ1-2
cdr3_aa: CASSPEGQGAGGYTF
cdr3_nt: TGTGCCAGTAGTCCGGAGGGACAGGGGGCTGGCGGCTACACCTTC

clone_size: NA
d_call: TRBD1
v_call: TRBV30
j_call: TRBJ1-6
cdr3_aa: CAWERTGGTNSPLHF
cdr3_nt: TGTGCCTGGGAACGGACAGGGGGCACTAATTCACCCCTCCACTTT

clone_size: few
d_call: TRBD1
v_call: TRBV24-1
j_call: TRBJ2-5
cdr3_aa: CATSDPQRTGGVRETQYF
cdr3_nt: TGTGCCACCAGTGACCCACAGAGGACAGGGGGCGTTAGGGAGACCCAGTACTTC

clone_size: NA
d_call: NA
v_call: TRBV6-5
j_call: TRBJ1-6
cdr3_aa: CASSYGGINSPLHF
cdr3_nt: TGTGCCAGCAGTTATGGCGGAATTAATTCACCCCTCCACTTT

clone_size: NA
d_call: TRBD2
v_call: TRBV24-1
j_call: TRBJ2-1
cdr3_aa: CAVAGDLDEQFF
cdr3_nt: TGTGCCGTAGCGGGGGATTTAGATGAGCAGTTCTTC

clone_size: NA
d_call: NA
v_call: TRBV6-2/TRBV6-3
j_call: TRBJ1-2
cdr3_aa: CASSYSPQGFKLNYGYTF
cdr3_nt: TGTGCCAGCAGTTACTCGCCCCAGGGGTTTAAACTCAACTATGGCTACACCTTC

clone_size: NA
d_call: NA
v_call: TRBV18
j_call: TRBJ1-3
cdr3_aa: CASSHRVQGLQPGNTIYF
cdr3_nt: TGTGCCAGCTCACACCGGGTGCAGGGCCTGCAACCTGGAAACACCATATATTTT

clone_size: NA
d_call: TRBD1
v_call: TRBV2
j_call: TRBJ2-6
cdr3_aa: CASSEDRQGARGANVLTF
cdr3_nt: TGTGCCAGCAGTGAAGACCGTCAGGGGGCGCGTGGGGCCAACGTCCTGACTTTC

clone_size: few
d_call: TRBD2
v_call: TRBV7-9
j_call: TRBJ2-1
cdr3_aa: CASSLRGLAGGNEQFF
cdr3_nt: TGTGCCAGCAGCTTACGGGGACTAGCGGGGGGCAATGAGCAGTTCTTC

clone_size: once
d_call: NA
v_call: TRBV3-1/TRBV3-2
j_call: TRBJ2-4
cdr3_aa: CATSRPAGLQYF
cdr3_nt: TGTGCCACCAGCCGGCCCGCGGGGCTTCAGTACTTC

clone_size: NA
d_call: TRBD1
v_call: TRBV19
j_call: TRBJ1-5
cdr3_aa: CASSIQQGASNQPQHF
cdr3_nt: TGTGCCAGTAGTATTCAGCAGGGGGCCAGCAATCAGCCCCAGCATTTT

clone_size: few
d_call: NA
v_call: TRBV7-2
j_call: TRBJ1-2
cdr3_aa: CASSLMVSGNGYTF
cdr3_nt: TGTGCCAGCAGCTTAATGGTTTCGGGGAATGGCTACACCTTC

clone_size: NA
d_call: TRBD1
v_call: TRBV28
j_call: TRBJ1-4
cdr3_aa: CASSYRQGHEKLFF
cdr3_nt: TGTGCCAGCAGTTACAGACAGGGCCACGAAAAACTGTTTTTT

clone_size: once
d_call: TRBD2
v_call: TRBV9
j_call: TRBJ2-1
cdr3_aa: CASSLTSGRSSEQFF
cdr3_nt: TGTGCCAGCAGCTTGACTAGCGGGAGAAGCAGTGAGCAGTTCTTC

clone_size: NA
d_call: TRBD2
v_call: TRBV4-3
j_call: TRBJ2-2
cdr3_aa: CASSQGLAGEGINGELFF
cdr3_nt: TGCGCCAGCAGCCAGGGACTAGCGGGAGAAGGTATCAACGGGGAGCTGTTTTTT

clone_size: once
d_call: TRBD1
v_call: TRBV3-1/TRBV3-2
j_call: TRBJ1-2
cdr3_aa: CASSQAGTGGWGYTF
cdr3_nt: TGTGCCAGCAGCCAGGCCGGGACAGGGGGCTGGGGCTACACCTTC

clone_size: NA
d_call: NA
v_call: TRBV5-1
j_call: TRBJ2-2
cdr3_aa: CASSLPGVAGELFF
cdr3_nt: TGCGCCAGCAGCTTGCCAGGGGTCGCCGGGGAGCTATTTTTT

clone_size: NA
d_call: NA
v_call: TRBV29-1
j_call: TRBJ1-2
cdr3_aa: CSVAQRGTYGYTF
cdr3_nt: TGCAGCGTGGCTCAACGGGGAACTTATGGCTACACCTTC

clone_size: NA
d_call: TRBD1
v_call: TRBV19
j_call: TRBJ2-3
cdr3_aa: CASSAYRGDTQYF
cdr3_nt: TGTGCCAGTAGTGCCTACAGGGGAGATACGCAGTATTTT

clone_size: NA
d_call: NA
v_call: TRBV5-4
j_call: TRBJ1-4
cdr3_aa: CASSSGGSNEKLFF
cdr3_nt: TGTGCCAGCAGCTCTGGAGGTTCAAATGAAAAACTGTTTTTT

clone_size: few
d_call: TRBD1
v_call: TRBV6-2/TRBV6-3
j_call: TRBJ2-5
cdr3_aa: CASSLRNRGQETQYF
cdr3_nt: TGTGCCAGCAGCCTTAGGAACAGGGGCCAAGAGACCCAGTACTTC

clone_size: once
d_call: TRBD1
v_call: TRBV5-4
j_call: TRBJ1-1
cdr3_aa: CASSLADRAGTEAFF
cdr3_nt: TGTGCCAGCAGCTTGGCCGACAGGGCAGGGACTGAAGCTTTCTTT

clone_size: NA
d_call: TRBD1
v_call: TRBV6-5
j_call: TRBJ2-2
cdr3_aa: CASRHNDRVGELFF
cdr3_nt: TGTGCCAGCAGACACAACGACAGGGTCGGGGAGCTGTTTTTT

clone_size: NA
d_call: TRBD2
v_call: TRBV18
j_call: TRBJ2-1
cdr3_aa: CASSPSGSLSYNEQFF
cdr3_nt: TGTGCCAGCTCACCTAGCGGGAGCCTCTCCTACAATGAGCAGTTCTTC

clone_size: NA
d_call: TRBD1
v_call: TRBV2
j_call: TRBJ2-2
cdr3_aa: CASRIQGANTGELFF
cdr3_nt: TGTGCCAGCAGGATACAGGGGGCGAACACCGGGGAGCTGTTTTTT

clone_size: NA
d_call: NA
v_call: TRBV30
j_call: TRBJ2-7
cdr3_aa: CAWSVLRTGISYEQYF
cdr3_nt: TGTGCCTGGAGTGTACTCCGAACAGGGATCTCCTACGAGCAGTACTTC

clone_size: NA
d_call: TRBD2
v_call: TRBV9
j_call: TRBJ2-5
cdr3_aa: CASAASGGARETQYF
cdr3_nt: TGTGCCAGCGCGGCTAGCGGGGGGGCCAGGGAGACCCAGTACTTC

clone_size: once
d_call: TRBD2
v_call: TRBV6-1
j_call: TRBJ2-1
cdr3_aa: CASSESGRGYEQFF
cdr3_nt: TGTGCCAGCAGTGAGAGCGGGAGAGGTTATGAGCAGTTCTTC

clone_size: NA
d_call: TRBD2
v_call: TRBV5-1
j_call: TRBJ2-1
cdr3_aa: CASRKAGGPENEQFF
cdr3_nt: TGCGCCAGCAGGAAAGCGGGGGGGCCGGAAAATGAGCAGTTCTTC

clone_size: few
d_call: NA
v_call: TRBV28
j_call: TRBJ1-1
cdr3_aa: CASRFTGRVNTEAFF
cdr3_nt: TGTGCCAGCAGATTCACAGGGAGGGTGAACACTGAAGCTTTCTTT

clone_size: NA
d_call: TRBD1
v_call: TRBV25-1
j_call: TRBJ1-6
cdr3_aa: CASRGDRGNFNSPLHF
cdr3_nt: TGTGCCAGCAGGGGGGACAGGGGGAACTTTAATTCACCCCTCCACTTT

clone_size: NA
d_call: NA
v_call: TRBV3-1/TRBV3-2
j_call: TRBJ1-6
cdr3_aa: CASSQGWGAGGALHF
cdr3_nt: TGTGCCAGCAGCCAAGGATGGGGAGCAGGCGGGGCCCTCCACTTT

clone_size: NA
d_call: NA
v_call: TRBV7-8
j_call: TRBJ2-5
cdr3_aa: CASSGARVWETQYF
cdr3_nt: TGTGCCAGCAGCGGAGCCAGGGTTTGGGAGACCCAGTACTTC

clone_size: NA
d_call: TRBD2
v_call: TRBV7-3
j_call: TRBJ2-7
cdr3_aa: CASSRKSGAPYEQYF
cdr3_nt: TGTGCCAGCAGCCGTAAAAGCGGGGCCCCTTACGAGCAGTACTTC

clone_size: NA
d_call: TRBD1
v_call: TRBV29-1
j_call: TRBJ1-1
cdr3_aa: CSAGQGTFF
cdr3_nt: TGCAGCGCAGGACAGGGAACTTTCTTT

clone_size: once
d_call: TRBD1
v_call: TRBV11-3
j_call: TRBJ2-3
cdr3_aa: CASSLGQGRGTQYF
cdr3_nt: TGTGCCAGCAGCTTGGGACAGGGGAGGGGTACGCAGTATTTT